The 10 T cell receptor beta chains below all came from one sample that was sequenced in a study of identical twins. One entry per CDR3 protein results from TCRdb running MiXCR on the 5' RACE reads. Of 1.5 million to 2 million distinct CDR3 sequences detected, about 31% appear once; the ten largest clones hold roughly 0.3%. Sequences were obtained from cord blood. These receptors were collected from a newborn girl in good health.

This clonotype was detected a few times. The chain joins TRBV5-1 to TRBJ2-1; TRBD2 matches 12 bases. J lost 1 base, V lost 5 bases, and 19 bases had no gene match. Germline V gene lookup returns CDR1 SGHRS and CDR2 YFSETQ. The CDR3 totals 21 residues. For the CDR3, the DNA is TGCGCCAGCAGTCACGCGCAGGGACTCCTGACTAGCGGGAGTTCCTACAATGAGCAGTTCTTC. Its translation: CASSHAQGLLTSGSSYNEQFF.

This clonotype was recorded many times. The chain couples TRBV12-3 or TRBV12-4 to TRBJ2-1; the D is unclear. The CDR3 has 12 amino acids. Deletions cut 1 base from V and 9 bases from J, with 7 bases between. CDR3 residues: CASSLGTGEQFF. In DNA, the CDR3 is TGTGCCAGCAGTTTAGGGACGGGTGAGCAGTTCTTC.

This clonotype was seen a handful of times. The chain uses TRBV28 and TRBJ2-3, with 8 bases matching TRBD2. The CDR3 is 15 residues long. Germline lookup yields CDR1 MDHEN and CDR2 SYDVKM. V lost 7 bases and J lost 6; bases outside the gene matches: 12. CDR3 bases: TGTGCCAGCACCCAAAGCGGGAGACTCCCGGATACGCAGTATTTT. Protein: CASTQSGRLPDTQYF. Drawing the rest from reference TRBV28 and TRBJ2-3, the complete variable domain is DVKVTQSSRYLVKRTGEKVFLECVQDMDHENMFWYRQDPGLGLRLIYFSYDVKMKEKGDIPEGYSVSREKKERFSLILESASTNQTSMYLCASTQSGRLPDTQYFGPGTRLTVL.

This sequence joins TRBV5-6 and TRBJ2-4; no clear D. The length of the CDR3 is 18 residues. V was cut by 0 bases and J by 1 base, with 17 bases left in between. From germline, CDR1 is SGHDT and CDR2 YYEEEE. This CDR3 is CASSLGGSRIGAKNIQYF. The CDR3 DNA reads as TGTGCCAGCAGCTTGGGTGGCAGTCGGATAGGGGCCAAAAACATTCAGTACTTC.

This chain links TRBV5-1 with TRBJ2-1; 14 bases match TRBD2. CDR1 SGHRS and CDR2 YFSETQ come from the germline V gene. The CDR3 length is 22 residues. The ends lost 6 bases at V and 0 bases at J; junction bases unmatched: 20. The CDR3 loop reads CASTFMIGLAGGRPSSYNEQFF. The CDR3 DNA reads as TGCGCCAGCACCTTTATGATTGGACTAGCGGGAGGACGCCCGAGCTCCTACAATGAGCAGTTCTTC.

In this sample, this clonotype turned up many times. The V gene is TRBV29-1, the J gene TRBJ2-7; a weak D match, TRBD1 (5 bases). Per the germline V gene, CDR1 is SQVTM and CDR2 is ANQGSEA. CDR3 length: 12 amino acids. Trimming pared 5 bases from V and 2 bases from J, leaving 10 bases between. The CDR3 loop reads CSVQTVPYEQYF. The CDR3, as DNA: TGCAGCGTTCAGACAGTTCCCTACGAGCAGTACTTC.

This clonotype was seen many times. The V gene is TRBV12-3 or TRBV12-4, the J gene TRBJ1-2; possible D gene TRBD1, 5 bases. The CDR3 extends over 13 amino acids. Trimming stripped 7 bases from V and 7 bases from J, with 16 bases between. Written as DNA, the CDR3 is TGTGCCAGCATGGAGTGGCAGGGCAGTGGCTACACCTTC. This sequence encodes CASMEWQGSGYTF.

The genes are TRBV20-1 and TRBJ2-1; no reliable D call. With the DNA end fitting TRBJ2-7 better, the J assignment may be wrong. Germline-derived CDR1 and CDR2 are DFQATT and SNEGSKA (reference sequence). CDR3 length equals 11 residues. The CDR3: CSARQYNEQYF. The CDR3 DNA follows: TGCAGTGCTAGACAGTACAATGAGCAGTACTTC.

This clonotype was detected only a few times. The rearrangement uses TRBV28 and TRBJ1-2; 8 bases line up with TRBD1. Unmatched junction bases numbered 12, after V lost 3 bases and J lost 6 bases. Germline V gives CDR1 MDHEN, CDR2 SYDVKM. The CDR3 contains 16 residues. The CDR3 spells CASSFGSLLTGDGYTF. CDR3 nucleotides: TGTGCCAGCAGTTTTGGCAGTCTACTGACAGGGGATGGCTACACCTTC.

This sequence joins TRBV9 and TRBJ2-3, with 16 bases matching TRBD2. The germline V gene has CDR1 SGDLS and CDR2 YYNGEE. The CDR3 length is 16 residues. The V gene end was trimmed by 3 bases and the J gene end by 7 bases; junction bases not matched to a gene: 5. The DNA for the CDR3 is TGTGCCAGCAGCGAGGGACTAGCGGGGGGGCTATATACGCAGTATTTT. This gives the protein CASSEGLAGGLYTQYF.